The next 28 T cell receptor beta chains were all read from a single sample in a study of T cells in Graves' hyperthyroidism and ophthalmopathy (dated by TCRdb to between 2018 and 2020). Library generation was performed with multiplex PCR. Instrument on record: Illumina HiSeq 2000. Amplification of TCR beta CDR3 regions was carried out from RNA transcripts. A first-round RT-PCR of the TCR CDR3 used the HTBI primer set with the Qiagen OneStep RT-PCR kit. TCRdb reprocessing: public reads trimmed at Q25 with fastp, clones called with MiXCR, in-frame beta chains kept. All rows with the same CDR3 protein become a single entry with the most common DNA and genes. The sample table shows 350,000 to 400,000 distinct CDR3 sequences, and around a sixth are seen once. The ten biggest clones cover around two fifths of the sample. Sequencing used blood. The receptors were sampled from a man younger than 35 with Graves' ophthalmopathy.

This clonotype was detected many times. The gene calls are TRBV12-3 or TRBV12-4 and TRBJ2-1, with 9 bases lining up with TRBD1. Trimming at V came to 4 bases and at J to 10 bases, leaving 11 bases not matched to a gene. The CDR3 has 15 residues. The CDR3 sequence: CASSYGTGRVGEQFF. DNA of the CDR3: TGTGCCAGCAGTTACGGGACAGGGCGAGTCGGGGAGCAGTTCTTC.

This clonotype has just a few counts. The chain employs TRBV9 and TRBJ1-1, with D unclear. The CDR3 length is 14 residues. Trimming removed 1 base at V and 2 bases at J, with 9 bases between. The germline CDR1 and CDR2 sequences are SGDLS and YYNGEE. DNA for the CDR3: TGTGCCAGCAGCGTACTTACAGAAAACACTGAAGCTTTCTTT. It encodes CASSVLTENTEAFF.

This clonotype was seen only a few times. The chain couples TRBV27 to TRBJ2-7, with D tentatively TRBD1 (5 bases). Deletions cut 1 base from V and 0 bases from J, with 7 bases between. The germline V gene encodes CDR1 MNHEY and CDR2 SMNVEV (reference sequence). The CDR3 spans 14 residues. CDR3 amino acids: CASSLFQGSYEQYF. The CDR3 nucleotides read TGTGCCAGCAGTTTATTTCAGGGCTCCTACGAGCAGTACTTC.

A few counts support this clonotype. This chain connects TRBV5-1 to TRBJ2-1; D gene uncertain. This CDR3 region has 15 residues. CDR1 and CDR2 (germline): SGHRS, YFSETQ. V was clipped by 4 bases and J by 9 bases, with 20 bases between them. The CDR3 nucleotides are TGCGCCAGCAGCCCCCCGAGTCTCGCTCTCGTTGAGCAGTTCTTC. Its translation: CASSPPSLALVEQFF.

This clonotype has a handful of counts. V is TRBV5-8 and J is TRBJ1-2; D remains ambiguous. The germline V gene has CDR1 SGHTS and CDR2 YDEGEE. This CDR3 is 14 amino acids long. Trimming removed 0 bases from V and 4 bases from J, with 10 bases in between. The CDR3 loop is CASSLVAESYGYTF. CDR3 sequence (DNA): TGTGCCAGCAGCTTGGTGGCGGAATCCTATGGCTACACCTTC.

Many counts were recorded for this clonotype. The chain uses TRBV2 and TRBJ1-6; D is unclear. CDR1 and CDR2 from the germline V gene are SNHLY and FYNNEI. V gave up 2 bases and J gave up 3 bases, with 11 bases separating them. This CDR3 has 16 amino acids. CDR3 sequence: CASSEIGDLYNSPLHF. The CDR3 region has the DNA TGTGCCAGCAGTGAAATCGGAGACCTCTATAATTCACCCCTCCACTTT.

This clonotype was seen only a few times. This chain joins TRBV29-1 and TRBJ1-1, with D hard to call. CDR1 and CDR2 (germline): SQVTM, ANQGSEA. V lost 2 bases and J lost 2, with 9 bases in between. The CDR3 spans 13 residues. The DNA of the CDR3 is TGCAGCGTTGAATTGGCAAGAAACACTGAAGCTTTCTTT. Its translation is CSVELARNTEAFF.

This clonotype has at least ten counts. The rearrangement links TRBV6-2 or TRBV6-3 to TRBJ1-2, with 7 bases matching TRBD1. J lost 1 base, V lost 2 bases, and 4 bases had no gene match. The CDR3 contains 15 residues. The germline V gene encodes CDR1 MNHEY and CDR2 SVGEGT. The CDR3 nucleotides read TGTGCCAGCAGTTACGCGGGACAGAGTAACTATGGCTACACCTTC. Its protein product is CASSYAGQSNYGYTF.

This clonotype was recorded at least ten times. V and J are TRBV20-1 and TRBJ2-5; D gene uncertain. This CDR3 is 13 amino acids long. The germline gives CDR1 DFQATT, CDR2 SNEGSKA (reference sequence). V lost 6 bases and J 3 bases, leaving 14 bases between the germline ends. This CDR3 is CSASFVGEETQYF. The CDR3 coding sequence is TGCAGTGCCTCGTTTGTTGGGGAAGAGACCCAGTACTTC.

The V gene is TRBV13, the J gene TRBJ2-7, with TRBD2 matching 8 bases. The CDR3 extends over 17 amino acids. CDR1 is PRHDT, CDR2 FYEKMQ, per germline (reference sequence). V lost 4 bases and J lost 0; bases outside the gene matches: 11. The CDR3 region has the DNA TGTGCCAGCAGCTCGCCATCAGGACTAGCCAGCTCCTACGAGCAGTACTTC. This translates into CASSSPSGLASSYEQYF.

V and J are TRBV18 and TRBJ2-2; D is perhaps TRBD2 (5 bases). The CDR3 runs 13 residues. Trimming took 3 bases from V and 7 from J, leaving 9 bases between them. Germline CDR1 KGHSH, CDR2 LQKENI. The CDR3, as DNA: TGTGCCAGCTCACCTGCTAGCCGCGGGGAGCTGTTTTTT. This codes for CASSPASRGELFF.

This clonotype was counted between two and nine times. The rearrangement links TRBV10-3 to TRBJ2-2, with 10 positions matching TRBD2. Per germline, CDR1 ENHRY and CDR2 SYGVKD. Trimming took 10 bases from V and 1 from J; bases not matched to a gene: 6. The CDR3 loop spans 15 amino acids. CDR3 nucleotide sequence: TGTGCCACCCGAACTAGCGGGGAGAACACCGGGGAGCTGTTTTTT. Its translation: CATRTSGENTGELFF.

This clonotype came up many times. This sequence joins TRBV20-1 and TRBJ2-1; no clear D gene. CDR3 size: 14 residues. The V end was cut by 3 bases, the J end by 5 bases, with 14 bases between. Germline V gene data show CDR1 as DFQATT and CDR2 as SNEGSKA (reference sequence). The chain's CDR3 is CSASRPGIDNEQFF. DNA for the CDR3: TGCAGTGCTAGTAGGCCAGGAATTGACAATGAGCAGTTCTTC.

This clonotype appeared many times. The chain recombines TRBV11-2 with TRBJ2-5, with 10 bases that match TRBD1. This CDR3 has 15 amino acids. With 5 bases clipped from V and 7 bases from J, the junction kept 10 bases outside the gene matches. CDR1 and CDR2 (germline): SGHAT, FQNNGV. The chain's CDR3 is CASSRGDRGGGTQYF. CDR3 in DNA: TGTGCCAGCAGCAGGGGGGACAGGGGCGGCGGGACCCAGTACTTC.

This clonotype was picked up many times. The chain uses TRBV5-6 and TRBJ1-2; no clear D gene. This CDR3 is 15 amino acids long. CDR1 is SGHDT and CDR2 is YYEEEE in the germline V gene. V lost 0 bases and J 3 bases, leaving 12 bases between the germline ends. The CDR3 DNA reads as TGTGCCAGCAGCTTGGGTGGCATCGGCGACTATGGCTACACCTTC. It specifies CASSLGGIGDYGYTF.

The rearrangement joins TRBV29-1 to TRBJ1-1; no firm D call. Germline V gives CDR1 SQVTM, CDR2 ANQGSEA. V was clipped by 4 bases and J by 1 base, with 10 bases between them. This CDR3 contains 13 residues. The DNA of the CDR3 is TGCAGCGTTGTCGGTGGCGGGAACACTGAAGCTTTCTTT. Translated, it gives CSVVGGGNTEAFF.

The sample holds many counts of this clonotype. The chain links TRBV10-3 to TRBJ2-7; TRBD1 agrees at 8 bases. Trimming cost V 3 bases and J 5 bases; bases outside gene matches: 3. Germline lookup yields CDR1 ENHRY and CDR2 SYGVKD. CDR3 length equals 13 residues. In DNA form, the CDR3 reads TGTGCCATCAGTGAAGGGACAGGACACGAGCAGTACTTC. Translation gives CAISEGTGHEQYF.

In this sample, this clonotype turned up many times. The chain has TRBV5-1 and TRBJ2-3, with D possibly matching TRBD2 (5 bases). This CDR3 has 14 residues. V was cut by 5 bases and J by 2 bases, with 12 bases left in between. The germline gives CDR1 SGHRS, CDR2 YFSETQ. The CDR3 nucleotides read TGCGCCAGCAGTCGAGGGAGTCTCACAGATACGCAGTATTTT. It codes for CASSRGSLTDTQYF.

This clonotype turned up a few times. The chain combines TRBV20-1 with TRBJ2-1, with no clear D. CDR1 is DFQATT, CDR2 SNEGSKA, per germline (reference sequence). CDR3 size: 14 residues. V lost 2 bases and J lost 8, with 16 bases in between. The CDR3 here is CSARSQTDQYEQFF. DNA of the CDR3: TGCAGTGCTAGATCCCAGACCGATCAGTATGAGCAGTTCTTC.

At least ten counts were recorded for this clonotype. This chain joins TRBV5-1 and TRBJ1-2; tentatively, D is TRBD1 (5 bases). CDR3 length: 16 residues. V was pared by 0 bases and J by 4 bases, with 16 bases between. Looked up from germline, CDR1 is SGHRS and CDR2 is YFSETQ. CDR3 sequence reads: CASSLAKGPGPYGYTF. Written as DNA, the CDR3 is TGCGCCAGCAGCTTGGCCAAAGGACCGGGGCCCTATGGCTACACCTTC.

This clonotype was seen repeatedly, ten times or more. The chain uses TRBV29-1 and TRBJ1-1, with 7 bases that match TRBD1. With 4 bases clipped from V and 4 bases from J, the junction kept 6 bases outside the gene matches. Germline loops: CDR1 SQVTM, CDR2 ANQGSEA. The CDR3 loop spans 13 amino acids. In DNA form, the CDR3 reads TGCAGCGTTGGACAGGGCGGGACCACTGAAGCTTTCTTT. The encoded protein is CSVGQGGTTEAFF.

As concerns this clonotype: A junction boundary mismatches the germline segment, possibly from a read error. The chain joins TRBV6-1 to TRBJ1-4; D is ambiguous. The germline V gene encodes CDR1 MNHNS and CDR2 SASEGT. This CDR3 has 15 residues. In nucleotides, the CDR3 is TGTGCCAGCAGTCAAGCAGGAGCTACTAATGAAAAACTGTTTTTT. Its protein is CASSQAGATNEKLFF.

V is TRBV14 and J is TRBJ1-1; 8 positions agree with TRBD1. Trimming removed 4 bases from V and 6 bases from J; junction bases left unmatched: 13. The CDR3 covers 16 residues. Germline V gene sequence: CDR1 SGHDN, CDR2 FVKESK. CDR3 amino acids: CASSLNAGQANAEAFF. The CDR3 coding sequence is TGTGCCAGCAGCCTTAATGCGGGACAGGCAAACGCTGAAGCTTTCTTT.

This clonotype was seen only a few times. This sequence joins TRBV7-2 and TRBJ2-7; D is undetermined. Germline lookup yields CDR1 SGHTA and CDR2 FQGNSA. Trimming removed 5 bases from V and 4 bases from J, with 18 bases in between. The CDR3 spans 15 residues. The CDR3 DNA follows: TGTGCCAGCAGCCCGGGCCCGGCGACAAATTACGAGCAGTACTTC. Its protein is CASSPGPATNYEQYF.

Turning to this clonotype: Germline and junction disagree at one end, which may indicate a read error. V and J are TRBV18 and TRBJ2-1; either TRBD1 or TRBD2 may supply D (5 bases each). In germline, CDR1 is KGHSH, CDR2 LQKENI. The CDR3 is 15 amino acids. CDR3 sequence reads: CASSPGAGTYNEQSF. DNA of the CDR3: TGTGCCAGCTCACCAGGGGCCGGGACCTACAATGAGCAGTCCTTC. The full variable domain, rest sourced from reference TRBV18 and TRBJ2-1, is NAGVMQNPRHLVRRRGQEARLRCSPMKGHSHVYWYRQLPEEGLKFMVYLQKENIIDESGMPKERFSAEFPKEGPSILRIQQVVRGDSAAYFCASSPGAGTYNEQSFGPGTRLTVL.

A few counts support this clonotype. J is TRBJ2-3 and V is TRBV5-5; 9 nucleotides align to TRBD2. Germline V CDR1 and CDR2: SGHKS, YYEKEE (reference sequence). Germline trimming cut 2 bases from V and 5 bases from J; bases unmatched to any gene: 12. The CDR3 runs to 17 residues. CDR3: CASSFGAAGGLLDTQYF. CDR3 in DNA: TGTGCCAGCAGCTTTGGCGCGGCGGGGGGGCTTTTAGATACGCAGTATTTT.

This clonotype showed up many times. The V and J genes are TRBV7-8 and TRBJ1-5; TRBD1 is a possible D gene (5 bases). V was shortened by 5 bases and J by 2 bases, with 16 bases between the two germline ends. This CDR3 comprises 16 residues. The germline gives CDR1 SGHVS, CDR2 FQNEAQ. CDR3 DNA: TGTGCCAGCAGCCGAGGAAGGACGGGGGGCAATCAGCCCCAGCATTTT. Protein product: CASSRGRTGGNQPQHF.

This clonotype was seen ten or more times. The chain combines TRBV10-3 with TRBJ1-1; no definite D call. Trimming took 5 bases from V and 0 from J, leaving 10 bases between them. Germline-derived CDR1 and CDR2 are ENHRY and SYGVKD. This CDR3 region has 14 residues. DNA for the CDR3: TGTGCCATCAGTTTAGACCGCATGAACACTGAAGCTTTCTTT. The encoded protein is CAISLDRMNTEAFF.